This T cell receptor (beta chain) was sequenced for a study of T-cell memory formation after mild COVID-19. The wider study: Largely, the TCR clusters proved donor specific.

Concerning this clonotype: Its antigen is not identified.

TCRdb recomputed calls from the 5' RACE reads with MiXCR, one row per CDR3 protein. The repertoire holds some 280,000 distinct CDR3 sequences, with around 15% as singletons. General observations from the study: Unconfirmed was the SARS-CoV-2 specificity of second-wave clones that peaked on day 37. Chiefly within CM and EM were the contracting CD4+ clones; CD8+ ones were within EMRA.

This CDR3 contains 13 residues. V was cut by 7 bases and J by 6 bases, with 15 bases left in between. Sequencing was performed on PBMCs or a T cell subset sorted from them (not recorded which). The sequence was obtained from a man aged 18 to 30 who had mild COVID-19 (a few samples of this study predate the infection). Cell type and time point are not known. The chain uses TRBV12-3 or TRBV12-4 and TRBJ1-2; D remains ambiguous. The CDR3 loop reads CASTPGRTHGYTF. The CDR3 DNA follows: TGTGCCAGCACCCCCGGGAGAACTCATGGCTACACCTTC.